The T cell receptor beta chain under discussion was sequenced for a study of T cell repertoires in cytomegalovirus infection. Study overall: Well-studied HLA-B-restricted CMV epitopes were used in the study alongside recently identified HLA-C-restricted ones. Based on public TCR beta signatures, there were indications of CMV infection and of a matching HLA type.

TCRdb processed the reads anew with MiXCR; each CDR3 protein has one entry. The sample contains fewer than 900,000 distinct CDR3 sequences, about 29% of which appear only once. Regarding this clonotype: Its antigen is undetermined.

Points from the study as a whole: Using cumulative public TCR beta family frequency, the authors identified those who carried CMV together with the relevant HLA. HLA-C-restricted CMV-specific TCR beta clonotypes were dominant in the ex vivo response.

This specimen was cultured CD8+ T cells from PBMCs, taken from culture after CMV antigen stimulation. This receptor was identified in a human donor in good health (CMV status not recorded). Some clones in this sample may be carry-over from other donors' samples.

In nucleotides, the CDR3 is TGTGCCAGCAGTTTATCAAGACAGGGAGGCACTGAAGCTTTCTTT. It translates to CASSLSRQGGTEAFF. The chain links TRBV27 to TRBJ1-1; 7 bases map to TRBD1. With V trimmed by 0 bases and J by 4 bases, 5 bases remained unmatched. This CDR3 region has 15 residues. CDR1 is MNHEY, CDR2 SMNVEV, per germline (reference sequence).